The rows below give T cell receptor beta chains drawn from one sample of a study of blood T cells in healthy people across ages. Via MiXCR, TCRdb re-called the 5' RACE reads, giving one row per CDR3 protein. The sample has 1.5 million to 2 million distinct CDR3 sequences, 28% seen once. The source material was blood. The receptors were sampled from a woman in her twenties or thirties in good health. Each CDR3 is given with its conserved first and last residue. A D gene is named only where the DNA matches it firmly. Clone size appears in some rows only: once, few, many, or a class for an expanded clone.

many	13	TRBV2	TRBD2	TRBJ2-5	TGTGCCAGCAGAACTAGCGGGGGAGAGACCCAGTACTTC	CASRTSGGETQYF
many	12	TRBV5-1	NA	TRBJ2-1	TGCGCCAGCAGCCCCGGTGTCTATGAGCAGTTCTTC	CASSPGVYEQFF
few	15	TRBV18	TRBD2	TRBJ2-1	TGTGCCAGCTCACCTCCGGGACTAGCTGTAAATGAGCAGTTCTTC	CASSPPGLAVNEQFF
few	14	TRBV7-2	TRBD2	TRBJ2-3	TGTGCCAGCAGCTTAGTTAACGGGAGGGATACGCAGTATTTT	CASSLVNGRDTQYF
many	17	TRBV6-5	NA	TRBJ1-4	TGTGCCAGCAGTTTCACGTGGGGGGGCGAAACTAATGAAAAACTGTTTTTT	CASSFTWGGETNEKLFF
NA	15	TRBV7-2	TRBD2	TRBJ2-1	TGTGCCAGCAGCACTAGCGGGGGGGCTCACTTTGAGCAGTTCTTC	CASSTSGGAHFEQFF
NA	16	TRBV6-6	TRBD2	TRBJ2-3	TGTGCCAGCAGTTACGGAGCGGGGCGGGAAACAGATACGCAGTATTTT	CASSYGAGRETDTQYF
NA	14	TRBV30	NA	TRBJ2-2	TGTGCCTGGAGGGTGATCGGTCGAACCGGGGAGCTGTTTTTT	CAWRVIGRTGELFF
few	13	TRBV24-1	NA	TRBJ2-3	TGTGCCACCAGTGACCACGAGGGAGATACGCAGTATTTT	CATSDHEGDTQYF
NA	13	TRBV6-2/TRBV6-3	NA	TRBJ2-1	TGTGCCAGCAGGCTCTCGGACTTACGTGAGCAGTTCTTC	CASRLSDLREQFF
NA	13	TRBV28	NA	TRBJ2-7	TGTGCCAGCAGTTTAGTAGGGACCAACGAGCAGTACTTC	CASSLVGTNEQYF
few	15	TRBV7-2	TRBD1	TRBJ2-7	TGTGCCAGCAGCTTAGGGACAGGACCCTCGAGGGAGCAGTACTTC	CASSLGTGPSREQYF
few	14	TRBV7-2	NA	TRBJ2-7	TGTGCCAGCAGCTTAGCGTCCGGAGGCCCCGAGCAGTACTTC	CASSLASGGPEQYF
few	15	TRBV12-3/TRBV12-4	TRBD1	TRBJ2-5	TGTGTCAGCACTGGACAGGGATTAGTCCAAGAGACCCAGTACTTC	CVSTGQGLVQETQYF
few	15	TRBV4-1	NA	TRBJ2-1	TGCGCCAGCAGCCCCAAACAGGGACAAAATTCGGGGCAGTTCTTC	CASSPKQGQNSGQFF
NA	15	TRBV28	NA	TRBJ1-2	TGTGCCAGCAGTTTGGTGGCTCCTCCTAACTATGGCTACACCTTC	CASSLVAPPNYGYTF
NA	14	TRBV7-2	TRBD1	TRBJ1-1	TGTGCCAGCAGCAATCAGGGGGGGAGCACTGAAGCTTTCTTT	CASSNQGGSTEAFF
few	14	TRBV5-1	NA	TRBJ1-1	TGCGCCAGCAGCTTGACAAAAGTAAGCACTGAAGCTTTCTTT	CASSLTKVSTEAFF
few	16	TRBV15	NA	TRBJ2-1	TGTGCCACCAGCAGAGGGGGAGCGGAGGGGCTAAATGAGCAGTTCTTC	CATSRGGAEGLNEQFF
NA	16	TRBV3-1	TRBD1	TRBJ2-7	TGCGCCAGCAGCCAAATCGGCCGGGACAGGGCCGACGAGCAGTACTTC	CASSQIGRDRADEQYF
many	11	TRBV24-1	NA	TRBJ1-2	TGTGCCACCAGTGACTCCAATGGCTACACCTTC	CATSDSNGYTF
NA	15	TRBV7-9	NA	TRBJ1-3	TGTGCCAGCAGCCCGGGGTATCGCTCTGGAAACACCATATATTTT	CASSPGYRSGNTIYF
NA	15	TRBV12-3/TRBV12-4	TRBD2	TRBJ2-5	TGTGCCAGCAGTCCCGGGATAGCGGGGGTTAAGATCCAGTACTTC	CASSPGIAGVKIQYF
few	14	TRBV6-5	TRBD1	TRBJ1-2	TGTGCCAGCAGTCGGGACAGGGGGTTGGGAGGCTACACCTTC	CASSRDRGLGGYTF
NA	14	TRBV11-2	TRBD2	TRBJ2-3	TGTGCCAGCAGCTCACAAACGGGGGGGGATACGCAGTATTTT	CASSSQTGGDTQYF
many	11	TRBV7-9	NA	TRBJ2-1	TGTGCCAGCACCTTCGACACTGAGCAGTTCTTC	CASTFDTEQFF
many	16	TRBV28	NA	TRBJ2-5	TGTGCCAGCAGTTCGTTTGGGACACGGAGGTGGGAGACCCAGTACTTC	CASSSFGTRRWETQYF
few	14	TRBV19	NA	TRBJ2-7	TGTGCCAGTAGTAGGCGGGCCCACTCTGACGAGCAGTACTTC	CASSRRAHSDEQYF
NA	14	TRBV10-1	NA	TRBJ2-3	TGCGCCAGCAGTGACGGGGCTAGCACAGATACGCAGTATTTT	CASSDGASTDTQYF
NA	16	TRBV6-1	TRBD1	TRBJ2-2	TGTGCCAGCAAGGGACAGGGCTTGTCGAACACCGGGGAGCTGTTTTTT	CASKGQGLSNTGELFF
NA	13	TRBV20-1	NA	TRBJ1-2	TGCAGTGCTGCGGACACTCAGAACTATGGCTACACCTTC	CSAADTQNYGYTF
few	15	TRBV20-1	TRBD1	TRBJ2-1	TGCAGTGCTAGAGATAGGGGACAGGGGGCTCATGAGCAGTTCTTC	CSARDRGQGAHEQFF
NA	14	TRBV10-3	TRBD1	TRBJ1-1	TGTGCCATCAGCCCGGGACAGGGAAGGTCTGAAGCTTTCTTT	CAISPGQGRSEAFF
few	12	TRBV20-1	NA	TRBJ2-7	TGCAGTGCTAGGTCGGGACCCCTCGAGCAGTACTTC	CSARSGPLEQYF
once	16	TRBV24-1	TRBD1	TRBJ2-3	TGTGCCACCAGTGACACGGGACAGGGGAGGGCAGATACGCAGTATTTT	CATSDTGQGRADTQYF
many	13	TRBV7-2	TRBD1	TRBJ1-2	TGTGCCAGCAGCCCCGGGACAGGGGCTGGCTACACCTTC	CASSPGTGAGYTF
few	13	TRBV27	NA	TRBJ2-3	TGTGCCAGCGCCGGGGGACGCCGGGTTACGCAGTATTTT	CASAGGRRVTQYF
NA	14	TRBV29-1	NA	TRBJ2-1	TGCAGCGCGGGGCTGGGGGGAGTGTCCCATGAGCAGTTCTTC	CSAGLGGVSHEQFF
NA	11	TRBV7-6	NA	TRBJ2-7	TGTGCCACTTCCAGGGGTGGGGAGCAGTACTTC	CATSRGGEQYF
few	15	TRBV5-1	TRBD1	TRBJ1-2	TGCGCCAGCAGCGATTTTGAACGGACAGGGGATGGCTACACCTTC	CASSDFERTGDGYTF
many	12	TRBV29-1	NA	TRBJ2-1	TGCAGCGTGGGAGAGGGTACGAATGAGCAGTTCTTC	CSVGEGTNEQFF
NA	14	TRBV29-1	TRBD2	TRBJ2-1	TGCAGCGTTGTAGGACTAGCGGGAGAGGATGAGCAGTTCTTC	CSVVGLAGEDEQFF
NA	16	TRBV9	TRBD2	TRBJ2-1	TGTGCCAGCGGCGTAGGGCTAGCGGGACAGTACAATGAGCAGTTCTTC	CASGVGLAGQYNEQFF
many	13	TRBV5-1	NA	TRBJ2-7	TGCGCCAGCAGACGAGACTCCAACTACGAGCAGTACTTC	CASRRDSNYEQYF
NA	14	TRBV3-1	TRBD2	TRBJ2-1	TGTGCCAGCAGCCAATTGGGACTAGCGGGTGAGCAGTTCTTC	CASSQLGLAGEQFF
few	18	TRBV5-1	TRBD2	TRBJ2-1	TGCGCCAGCAGCTTGGAAACTAGCGGGAGGGAGTGGTGGAATGAGCAGTTCTTC	CASSLETSGREWWNEQFF
NA	11	TRBV29-1	TRBD1	TRBJ1-1	TGCAGCGTGGGACAGGGCTTTGAAGCTTTCTTT	CSVGQGFEAFF
once	19	TRBV7-9	TRBD2	TRBJ2-2	TGTGCCAGCAGCTTAGCGCCGGCTAGCGGGAGGACTAACACCGGGGAGCTGTTTTTT	CASSLAPASGRTNTGELFF
many	18	TRBV7-8	TRBD1	TRBJ1-6	TGTGCCAGCAGCTTAGCCGGACAGGGGCTGTCCTATAATTCACCCCTCCACTTT	CASSLAGQGLSYNSPLHF
many	18	TRBV10-3	TRBD1	TRBJ1-2	TGTGCCATCAGTGACCCTGGGGGGACAGGGAGGTTCGACTATGGCTACACCTTC	CAISDPGGTGRFDYGYTF
NA	14	TRBV5-1	TRBD1	TRBJ1-2	TGCGCCAGCAGCCAGGTGACAGGGGGCAATGGCTACACCTTC	CASSQVTGGNGYTF
NA	15	TRBV7-2	NA	TRBJ1-1	TGTGCCAACAGCCCGCCTTCAGGGTTTAACACTGAAGCTTTCTTT	CANSPPSGFNTEAFF
many	13	TRBV20-1	NA	TRBJ1-5	TGCAGTGCCAGACGGGGAAGCAATCAGCCCCAGCATTTT	CSARRGSNQPQHF